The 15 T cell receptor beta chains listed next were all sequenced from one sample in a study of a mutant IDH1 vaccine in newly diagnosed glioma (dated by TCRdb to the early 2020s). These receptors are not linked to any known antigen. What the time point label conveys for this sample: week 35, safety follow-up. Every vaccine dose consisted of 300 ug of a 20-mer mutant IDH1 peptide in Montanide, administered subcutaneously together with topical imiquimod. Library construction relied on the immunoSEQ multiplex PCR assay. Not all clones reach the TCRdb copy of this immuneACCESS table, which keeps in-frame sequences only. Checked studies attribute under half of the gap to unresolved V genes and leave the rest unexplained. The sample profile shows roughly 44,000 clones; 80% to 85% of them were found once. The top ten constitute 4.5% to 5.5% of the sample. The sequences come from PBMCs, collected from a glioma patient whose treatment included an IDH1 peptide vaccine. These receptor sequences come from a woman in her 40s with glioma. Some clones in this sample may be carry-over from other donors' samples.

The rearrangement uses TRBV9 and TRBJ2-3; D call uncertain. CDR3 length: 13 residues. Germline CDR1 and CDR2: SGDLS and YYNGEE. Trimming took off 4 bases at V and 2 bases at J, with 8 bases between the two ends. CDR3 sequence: CASSPWPTDTQYF. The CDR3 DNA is TGTGCCAGCAGCCCCTGGCCCACAGATACGCAGTATTTT.

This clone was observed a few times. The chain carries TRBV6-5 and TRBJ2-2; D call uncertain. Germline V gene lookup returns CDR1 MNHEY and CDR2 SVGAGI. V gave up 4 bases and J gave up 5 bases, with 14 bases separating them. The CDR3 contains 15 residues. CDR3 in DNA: TGTGCCAGCAGTTTCGCCCCGGGCCATACCGGGGAGCTGTTTTTT. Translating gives CASSFAPGHTGELFF.

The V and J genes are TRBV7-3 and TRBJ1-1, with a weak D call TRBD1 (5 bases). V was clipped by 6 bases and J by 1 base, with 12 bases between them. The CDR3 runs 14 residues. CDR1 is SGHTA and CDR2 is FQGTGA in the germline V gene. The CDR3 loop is CASRGGGTNTEAFF. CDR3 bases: TGTGCCAGCAGAGGAGGAGGGACGAACACTGAAGCTTTCTTT.

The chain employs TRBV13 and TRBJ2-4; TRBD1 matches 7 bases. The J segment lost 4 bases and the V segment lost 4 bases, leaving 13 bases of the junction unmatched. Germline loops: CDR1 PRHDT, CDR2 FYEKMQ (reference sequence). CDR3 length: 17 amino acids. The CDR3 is CASSSGPETGRKNIQYF. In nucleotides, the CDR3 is TGTGCCAGCAGCTCCGGACCCGAGACAGGGCGGAAAAACATTCAGTACTTC.

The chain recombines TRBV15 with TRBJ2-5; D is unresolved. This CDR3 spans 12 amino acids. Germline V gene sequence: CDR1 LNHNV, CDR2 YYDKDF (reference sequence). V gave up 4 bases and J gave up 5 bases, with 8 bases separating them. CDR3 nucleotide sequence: TGTGCCACCAGCACCCGCCAGGAGACCCAGTACTTC. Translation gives CATSTRQETQYF.

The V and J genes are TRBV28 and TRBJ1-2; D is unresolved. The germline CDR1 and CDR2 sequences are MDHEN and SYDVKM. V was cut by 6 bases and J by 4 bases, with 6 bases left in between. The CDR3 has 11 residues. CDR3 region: CASRGTYGYTF. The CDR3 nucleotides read TGTGCCAGCAGGGGTACCTATGGCTACACCTTC.

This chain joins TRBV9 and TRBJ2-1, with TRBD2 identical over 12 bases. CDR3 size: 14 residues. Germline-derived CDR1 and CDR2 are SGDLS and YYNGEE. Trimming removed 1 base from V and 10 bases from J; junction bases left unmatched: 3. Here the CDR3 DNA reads TGTGCCAGCAGCGTATCTAGCGGGAGGGGCGAGCAGTTCTTC. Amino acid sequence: CASSVSSGRGEQFF.

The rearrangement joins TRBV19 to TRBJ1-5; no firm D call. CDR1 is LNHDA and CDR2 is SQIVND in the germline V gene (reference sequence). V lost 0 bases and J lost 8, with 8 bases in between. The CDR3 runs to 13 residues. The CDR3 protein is CASSIDLGEPQHF. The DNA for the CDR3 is TGTGCCAGTAGTATAGATCTCGGGGAGCCCCAGCATTTT.

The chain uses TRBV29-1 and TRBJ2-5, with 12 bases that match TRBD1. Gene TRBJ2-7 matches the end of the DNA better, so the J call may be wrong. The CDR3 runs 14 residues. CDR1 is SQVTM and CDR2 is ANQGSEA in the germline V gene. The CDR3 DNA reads TGCAGCGTGACCCCCGGGACAGGGGGCGACGAGCAGTACTTC. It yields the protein CSVTPGTGGDEQYF.

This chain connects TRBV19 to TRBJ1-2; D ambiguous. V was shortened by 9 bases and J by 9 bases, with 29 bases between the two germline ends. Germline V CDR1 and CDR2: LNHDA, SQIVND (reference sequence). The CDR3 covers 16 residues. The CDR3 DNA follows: TGTGCCAGCCGAGGACCGAGGGAGGGCGAAGGACCCAGCTACACCTTC. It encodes CASRGPREGEGPSYTF.

The CDR3 region has the DNA TGTGCCAGCAGGGACCCGGTGGACGGGCCCTACGAGCAGTACTTC. This gives the protein CASRDPVDGPYEQYF. The chain has TRBV2 and TRBJ2-7; unclear D gene. CDR3 length: 15 amino acids. Trimming shortened V by 6 bases and J by 2 bases, and 17 bases separated the two germline ends. CDR1 is SNHLY, CDR2 FYNNEI, per germline.

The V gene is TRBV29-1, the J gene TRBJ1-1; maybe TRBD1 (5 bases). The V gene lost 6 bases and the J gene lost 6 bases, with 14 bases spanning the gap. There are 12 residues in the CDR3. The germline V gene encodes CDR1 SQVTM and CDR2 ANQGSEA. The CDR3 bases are TGCAGCGTGGGGGGGACCGCCCCTGAAGCTTTCTTT. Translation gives CSVGGTAPEAFF.

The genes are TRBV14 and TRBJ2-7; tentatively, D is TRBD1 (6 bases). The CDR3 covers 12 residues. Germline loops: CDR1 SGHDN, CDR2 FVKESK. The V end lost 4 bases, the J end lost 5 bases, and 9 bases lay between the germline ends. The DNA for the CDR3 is TGTGCCAGCAGCCGAAACAGGGACGAGCAGTACTTC. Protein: CASSRNRDEQYF.

In DNA, the CDR3 is TGCAGCGTCGTCTACGGGACTAGCGGATACAATGAGCAGTTCTTC. Translated: CSVVYGTSGYNEQFF. The chain recombines TRBV29-1 with TRBJ2-1; 11 bases are a match to TRBD2. Germline lookup yields CDR1 SQVTM and CDR2 ANQGSEA. The CDR3 covers 15 residues. Germline trimming cut 6 bases from V and 4 bases from J; bases unmatched to any gene: 8.

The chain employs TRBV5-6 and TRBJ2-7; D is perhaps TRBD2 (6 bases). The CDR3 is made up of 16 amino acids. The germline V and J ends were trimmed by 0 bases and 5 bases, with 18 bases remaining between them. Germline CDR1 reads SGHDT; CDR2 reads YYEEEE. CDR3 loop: CASSLVGRRVGDEQYF. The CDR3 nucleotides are TGTGCCAGCAGCTTGGTGGGTCGGAGGGTTGGTGACGAGCAGTACTTC.